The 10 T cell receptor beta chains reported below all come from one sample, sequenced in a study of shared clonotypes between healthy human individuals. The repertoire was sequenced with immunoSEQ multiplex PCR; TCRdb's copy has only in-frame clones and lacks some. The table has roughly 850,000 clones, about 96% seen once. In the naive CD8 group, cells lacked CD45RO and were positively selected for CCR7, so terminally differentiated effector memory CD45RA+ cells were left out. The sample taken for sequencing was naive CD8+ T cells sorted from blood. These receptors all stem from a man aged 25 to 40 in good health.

CDR3 protein: CASPNRHTVYEQYF. The DNA of the CDR3 is TGTGCCAGCCCCAACAGACACACGGTTTACGAGCAGTACTTC. The V and J genes are TRBV7-9 and TRBJ2-7; no reliable D call. Germline V gene lookup returns CDR1 SEHNR and CDR2 FQNEAQ (reference sequence). The V end was cut by 8 bases, the J end by 4 bases, with 18 bases between. The CDR3 covers 14 residues.

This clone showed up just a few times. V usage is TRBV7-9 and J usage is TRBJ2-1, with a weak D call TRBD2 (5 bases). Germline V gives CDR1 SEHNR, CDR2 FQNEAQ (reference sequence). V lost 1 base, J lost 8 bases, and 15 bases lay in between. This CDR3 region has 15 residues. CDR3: CASSLVGLGSDEQFF. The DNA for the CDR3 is TGTGCCAGCAGCTTAGTAGGGCTGGGGAGCGATGAGCAGTTCTTC.

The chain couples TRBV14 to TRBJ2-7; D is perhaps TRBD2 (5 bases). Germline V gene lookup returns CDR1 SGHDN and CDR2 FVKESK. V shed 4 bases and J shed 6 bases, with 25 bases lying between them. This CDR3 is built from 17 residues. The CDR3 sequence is CASSPAFSGSSAGEQYF. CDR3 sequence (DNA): TGTGCCAGCAGCCCCGCCTTTAGTGGGAGCAGTGCAGGCGAGCAGTACTTC.

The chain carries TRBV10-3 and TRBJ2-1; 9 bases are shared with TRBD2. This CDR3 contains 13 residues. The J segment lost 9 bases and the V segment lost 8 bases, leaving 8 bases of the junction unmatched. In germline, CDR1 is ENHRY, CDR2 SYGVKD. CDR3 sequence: CAIGSAGGAEQFF. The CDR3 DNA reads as TGTGCCATCGGATCTGCGGGAGGGGCTGAGCAGTTCTTC.

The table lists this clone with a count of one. CDR3 DNA: TGTGCCAGCAGGGAAACGAGACGGAAAGTGTTCTTC. Translating it yields CASRETRRKVFF. This chain joins TRBV6-5 and TRBJ2-1; D is undetermined. CDR1 is MNHEY and CDR2 is SVGAGI in the germline V gene. The V end was cut by 6 bases, the J end by 15 bases, with 18 bases between. The length of the CDR3 is 12 residues.

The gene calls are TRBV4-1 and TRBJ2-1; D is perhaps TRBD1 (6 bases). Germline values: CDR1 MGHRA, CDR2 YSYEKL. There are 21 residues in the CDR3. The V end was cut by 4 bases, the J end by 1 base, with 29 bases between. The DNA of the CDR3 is TGCGCCAGCAGCCCCCTCTCCATGGGGGCTAGTTTAGGAGGTTCCTACAATGAGCAGTTCTTC. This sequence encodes CASSPLSMGASLGGSYNEQFF.

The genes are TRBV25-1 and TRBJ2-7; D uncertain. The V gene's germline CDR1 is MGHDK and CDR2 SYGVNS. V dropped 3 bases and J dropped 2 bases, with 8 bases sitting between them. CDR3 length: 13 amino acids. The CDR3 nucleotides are TGTGCCAGCAGTGACGTCTACCCCTACGAGCAGTACTTC. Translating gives CASSDVYPYEQYF.

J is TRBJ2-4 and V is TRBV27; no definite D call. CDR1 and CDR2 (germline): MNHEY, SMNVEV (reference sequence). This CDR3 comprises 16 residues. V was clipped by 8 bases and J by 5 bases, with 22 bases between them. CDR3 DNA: TGTGCCAGCGGCGATCCTCGGAACCTCGTCCAAAACATTCAGTACTTC. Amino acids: CASGDPRNLVQNIQYF.

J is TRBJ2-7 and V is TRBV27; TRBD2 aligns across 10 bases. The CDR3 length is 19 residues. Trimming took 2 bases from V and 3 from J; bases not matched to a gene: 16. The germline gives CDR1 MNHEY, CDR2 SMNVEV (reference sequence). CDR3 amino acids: CASSLSGARTSGTDYEQYF. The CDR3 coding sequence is TGTGCCAGCAGTTTAAGTGGGGCTCGTACTAGCGGGACTGACTACGAGCAGTACTTC.

CDR3 sequence: CASILDRGSGANVLTF. CDR3 sequence (DNA): TGTGCCAGCATTTTAGACCGGGGCTCTGGGGCCAACGTCCTGACTTTC. The J gene is TRBJ2-6, the V gene TRBV2, with D possibly matching TRBD2 (5 bases). Germline V gene lookup returns CDR1 SNHLY and CDR2 FYNNEI. This CDR3 is 16 amino acids long. V shed 7 bases and J shed 0 bases, with 13 bases lying between them.